A single sample is the source of the 20 T cell receptor beta chains below, sequenced in a study of STAT5B mutations in CD4+ large granular lymphocyte leukemia. TCRdb keeps only in-frame clones here, not all; method: immunoSEQ multiplex PCR. This table has about 48,000 clones, 60% to 75% appearing once. The sample comprised CD4+ T cells from blood buffy coats. The receptor set was obtained from a human donor in good health.

This rearrangement joins TRBV2 to TRBJ2-5; D may be TRBD2 (6 bases). Germline CDR1 and CDR2: SNHLY and FYNNEI. V was clipped by 6 bases and J by 4 bases, with 18 bases between them. The CDR3 covers 15 residues. DNA for the CDR3: TGTGCCAGCAGGGGCCCCCTGGGGGAGGCAGAGACCCAGTACTTC. As protein: CASRGPLGEAETQYF.

The chain combines TRBV2 with TRBJ1-2; 7 positions match TRBD1. The CDR3 is 12 residues long. CDR1 SNHLY and CDR2 FYNNEI come from the germline V gene. Germline trimming cut 5 bases from V and 8 bases from J; bases unmatched to any gene: 5. CDR3 loop: CASSYDRDGYTF. The CDR3 bases are TGTGCCAGCAGTTATGACAGGGACGGCTACACCTTC.

In DNA form, the CDR3 reads TGTGCCAGCTCACAGAGGGGGAGCGGGGAGCAGTACTTC. Encoded protein: CASSQRGSGEQYF. The rearrangement uses TRBV18 and TRBJ2-7; D tentatively fits TRBD1 or TRBD2 (6 bases each). This CDR3 has 13 amino acids. Between the trimmed V and J ends, which lost 4 bases and 7 bases, there was a span of 14 bases. Germline-derived CDR1 and CDR2 are KGHSH and LQKENI.

The chain carries TRBV7-8 and TRBJ2-3; the D is unclear. The CDR3 runs to 14 residues. V lost 1 base to trimming and J lost 2 bases, with 7 bases between them. From germline, CDR1 is SGHVS and CDR2 FQNEAQ. The chain's CDR3 is CASSLGLYTDTQYF. CDR3 sequence (DNA): TGTGCCAGCAGCTTAGGGCTGTACACAGATACGCAGTATTTT.

The V and J genes are TRBV29-1 and TRBJ2-3; D uncertain. There are 10 residues in the CDR3. V dropped 4 bases and J dropped 4 bases, with 3 bases sitting between them. Germline loops: CDR1 SQVTM, CDR2 ANQGSEA. The CDR3 protein is CSVAADTQYF. CDR3 sequence (DNA): TGCAGCGTTGCGGCAGATACGCAGTATTTT.

V usage is TRBV19 and J usage is TRBJ2-2; 11 bases fit TRBD1. The length of the CDR3 is 14 residues. J lost 6 bases, V lost 4 bases, and 1 base had no gene match. Germline V lookup: CDR1 LNHDA, CDR2 SQIVND (reference sequence). CDR3 bases: TGTGCCAGTAGTAGGGACAGGGGGTCCGGGGAGCTGTTTTTT. Translating it yields CASSRDRGSGELFF.

V gene TRBV7-3 combines with J gene TRBJ2-2; 9 nucleotides match TRBD2. J lost 1 base, V lost 4 bases, and 1 base had no gene match. Germline V gene lookup returns CDR1 SGHTA and CDR2 FQGTGA. CDR3 length equals 15 residues. CDR3 amino acids: CASSSTSGNTGELFF. The CDR3 DNA is TGTGCCAGCAGCTCGACTAGCGGGAACACCGGGGAGCTGTTTTTT.

This clone appeared once. V usage is TRBV4-2 and J usage is TRBJ2-1; 7 nucleotides match TRBD1. V dropped 0 bases and J dropped 10; count of bases not matched to a gene: 9. Germline-derived CDR1 and CDR2 are LGHNA and YNFKEQ. CDR3 length equals 15 residues. CDR3 protein: CASSQDGLGGREQFF. CDR3 DNA: TGTGCCAGCAGCCAAGATGGGTTAGGGGGCCGAGAGCAGTTCTTC.

The chain has TRBV5-1 and TRBJ2-3; 8 bases are a match to TRBD1. In germline, CDR1 is SGHRS, CDR2 YFSETQ. The CDR3 is made up of 13 amino acids. V was pared by 8 bases and J by 2 bases, with 4 bases of the junction left unmatched. CDR3 DNA sequence: TGCGCCAGTACGACAGGGGACACAGATACGCAGTATTTT. Translating gives CASTTGDTDTQYF.

The V gene is TRBV19, the J gene TRBJ1-2; D is unclear. The V and J ends lost 5 bases and 5 bases respectively, with 12 bases between them. CDR1 and CDR2 (germline): LNHDA, SQIVND (reference sequence). The CDR3 is made up of 13 amino acids. DNA of the CDR3: TGTGCCAGTAGTTTAGGCCCGACTTATGGCTACACCTTC. Encoded protein: CASSLGPTYGYTF.

This chain uses TRBV10-3 with TRBJ1-2, with D possibly TRBD1 on 5 matching bases. Germline CDR1 is ENHRY and CDR2 is SYGVKD. V lost 3 bases to trimming and J lost 1 base, with 9 bases between them. This CDR3 comprises 14 residues. CDR3 region: CAISEGDHNYGYTF. In DNA, the CDR3 is TGTGCCATCAGTGAAGGGGACCATAACTATGGCTACACCTTC.

This clone was counted only a few times. This chain joins TRBV6-1 and TRBJ1-5; D not resolved. This CDR3 has 13 residues. Germline V CDR1 and CDR2: MNHNS, SASEGT. The ends were cut back, 4 bases at V and 3 bases at J, with 7 bases in the middle. The CDR3 nucleotides read TGTGCCAGCAGTGCTGAGACCAATCAGCCCCAGCATTTT. Amino acid sequence: CASSAETNQPQHF.

This clone was seen only a few times. One end of the junction fails to match germline, which may point to a read error. The chain carries TRBV7-7 and TRBJ2-1; D may be TRBD2 (6 bases). Looked up from germline, CDR1 is SSHAT and CDR2 is FNYEAQ (reference sequence). CDR3 length equals 13 residues. CDR3 DNA: TGTGCTAGCAGCCAGGGACTTGACAATGAGCAGTTCTTC. Amino acid sequence: CASSQGLDNEQFF.

The chain recombines TRBV6-6 with TRBJ1-1; 9 bases align to TRBD1. The germline V gene has CDR1 MNHNY and CDR2 SVGAGI (reference sequence). The junction had 4 bases not matched to a gene; V was cut back by 2 bases and J by 3 bases. This CDR3 contains 15 residues. DNA of the CDR3: TGTGCCAGCAGTTACGGACAGGGGTTACACACTGAAGCTTTCTTT. Residues: CASSYGQGLHTEAFF.

The chain couples TRBV21-1 to TRBJ1-5; the table's D call, TRBD1, was not checked against the DNA. TRBV21-1 is deemed a pseudogene. The CDR3 has 15 amino acids. In DNA, the CDR3 is TGTGCCAGCTGGACAGGGTTTCATAGCAATCAGCCCCAGCATTTT. The encoded protein is CASWTGFHSNQPQHF.

The V gene is TRBV5-1, the J gene TRBJ2-3; D is ambiguous. The ends were cut back, 1 base at V and 4 bases at J, with 10 bases in the middle. CDR3 length: 14 residues. The V gene's germline CDR1 is SGHRS and CDR2 YFSETQ. The CDR3 protein is CASSLTTWADTQYF. The DNA for the CDR3 is TGCGCCAGCAGCTTGACGACATGGGCAGATACGCAGTATTTT.

The chain recombines TRBV7-8 with TRBJ1-4; the D gene is possibly TRBD1 (6 bases). The germline V gene has CDR1 SGHVS and CDR2 FQNEAQ. The CDR3 is made up of 14 amino acids. Trimming stripped 5 bases from V and 1 base from J, with 8 bases between. Here the CDR3 reads CASSEGVTNEKLFF. The CDR3 DNA reads as TGTGCCAGCAGCGAGGGGGTAACTAATGAAAAACTGTTTTTT.

The chain is built from TRBV5-1 and TRBJ2-3; D remains ambiguous. The CDR3 totals 14 residues. Germline CDR1 reads SGHRS; CDR2 reads YFSETQ. The V end lost 5 bases, the J end lost 0 bases, and 10 bases lay between the germline ends. The CDR3 protein is CASRFTVSTDTQYF. The CDR3 DNA is TGCGCCAGCAGATTTACAGTTAGCACAGATACGCAGTATTTT.

This clone has a handful of counts. The chain recombines TRBV27 with TRBJ1-5, with no clear D. From germline, CDR1 is MNHEY and CDR2 SMNVEV (reference sequence). Deletions cut 2 bases from V and 3 bases from J, with 2 bases between. The CDR3 is made up of 12 amino acids. The CDR3 is CASSLINQPQHF. CDR3 DNA: TGTGCCAGCAGTTTAATCAATCAGCCCCAGCATTTT.

The chain employs TRBV18 and TRBJ2-1; TRBD2 aligns across 8 bases. Unmatched junction bases numbered 17, after V lost 8 bases and J lost 8 bases. CDR1 is KGHSH, CDR2 LQKENI, per germline. The length of the CDR3 is 16 residues. As DNA, the CDR3 is TGTGCCAGCCGATTCAGACCGGGACTAGTCGCGGATGAGCAGTTCTTC. Translation: CASRFRPGLVADEQFF.